Here is one T cell receptor (beta chain) with its context. The antigen is not known. The data were obtained in a study of cytomegalovirus exposure and HLA in healthy donors. Broader study findings: Specificity for CMV antigens was confirmed in vitro for three of the CMV-associated chains. More than 15,000 TCR beta sequences were associated with HLA alleles at 0.05 false discovery rate in a later analysis.

Trimming removed 7 bases from V and 4 bases from J; junction bases left unmatched: 9. In germline, CDR1 is GTSNPN, CDR2 SVGIG (reference sequence). The CDR3 has 13 residues. 13 Jbeta primers and 60 Vbeta primers were used for the PCR. Profiled with immunoSEQ multiplex PCR; TCRdb holds only in-frame clones, not every one. This sample has under 95,000 clones; around 77% occur once, and the top ten carry over 2%. This chain joins TRBV30 and TRBJ2-5; 7 bases line up with TRBD1. This clonotype originated in a boy between 10 and 17 years old in good health and CMV-seronegative. Sequences were obtained from PBMCs. The CDR3 region is CAYGTRTGETQYF. The CDR3 coding sequence is TGTGCCTACGGGACCCGGACAGGAGAGACCCAGTACTTC.